What follows are 18 T cell receptor beta chains derived from one specimen sequenced in a study of ipilimumab plus nivolumab after autologous stem cell transplantation. The data were produced by immunoSEQ multiplex PCR, yet TCRdb's version contains in-frame clones alone and is incomplete. The repertoire holds more than 13,000 clones, with about 70% as singletons. Specimen: PBMCs, collected in a trial of ipilimumab plus nivolumab as post-transplant consolidation. All receptors derive from a male donor with primary mediastinal lymphoma.

The rearrangement uses TRBV19 and TRBJ1-1; possible D gene TRBD1, 5 bases. CDR3 size: 13 residues. V was cut by 8 bases and J by 4 bases, with 14 bases left in between. The germline V gene has CDR1 LNHDA and CDR2 SQIVND (reference sequence). The CDR3 spells CASGAEGGTEAFF. The CDR3 DNA reads TGTGCCAGTGGGGCGGAGGGAGGCACTGAAGCTTTCTTT.

The chain is built from TRBV5-1 and TRBJ2-1; possibly TRBD1 for D (5 bases). CDR1 is SGHRS and CDR2 is YFSETQ in the germline V gene. The CDR3 contains 13 residues. Trimming removed 7 bases at V and 9 bases at J, with 17 bases between. CDR3 in amino acids: CASSETDNGEQFF. In DNA form, the CDR3 reads TGCGCCAGCTCGGAAACGGACAACGGTGAGCAGTTCTTC.

The chain carries TRBV4-2 and TRBJ2-1, with 8 positions matching TRBD2. The CDR3 is 17 amino acids. Germline V gene data show CDR1 as LGHNA and CDR2 as YNFKEQ. V trimming: 0 bases; J trimming: 1 base; junction bases outside the gene matches: 5. The CDR3 here is CASSQDQAGGSYNEQFF. DNA for the CDR3: TGTGCCAGCAGCCAAGATCAGGCGGGGGGTTCCTACAATGAGCAGTTCTTC.

The chain has TRBV11-1 and TRBJ1-5; D not resolved. Germline CDR1 SGHAT, CDR2 FQDESV (reference sequence). Trimming pared 2 bases from V and 4 bases from J, leaving 21 bases between. CDR3 size: 18 residues. The CDR3 spells CASSLRFHLIEENQPQHF. CDR3 nucleotide sequence: TGTGCCAGCAGCTTACGGTTTCACCTTATCGAAGAAAATCAGCCCCAGCATTTT.

The chain is built from TRBV27 and TRBJ2-7; tentatively, D is TRBD1 or TRBD2 (5 bases each). V was clipped by 3 bases and J by 0 bases, with 12 bases between them. The CDR3 has 15 residues. Germline values: CDR1 MNHEY, CDR2 SMNVEV (reference sequence). CDR3 residues: CASSLRGVGSYEQYF. The CDR3 DNA follows: TGTGCCAGCAGTTTGAGAGGGGTCGGCTCCTACGAGCAGTACTTC.

This rearrangement joins TRBV6-1 to TRBJ2-3; no clear D gene. V gave up 1 base and J gave up 2 bases, with 10 bases separating them. The V gene's germline CDR1 is MNHNS and CDR2 SASEGT. The CDR3 totals 15 residues. CDR3 bases: TGTGCCAGCAGTGAAGGAGCAGGCCACACAGATACGCAGTATTTT. Protein: CASSEGAGHTDTQYF.

The V and J genes are TRBV6-6 and TRBJ2-5; D possibly corresponds to TRBD1 (6 bases). Germline V CDR1 and CDR2: MNHNY, SVGAGI (reference sequence). The V end lost 4 bases, the J end lost 0 bases, and 9 bases lay between the germline ends. This CDR3 is 14 amino acids long. CDR3 residues: CASSSTGNQETQYF. CDR3 in DNA: TGTGCCAGCAGTTCCACAGGGAACCAAGAGACCCAGTACTTC.

The chain recombines TRBV9 with TRBJ2-1, with 13 nucleotides matching TRBD2. Germline V gene sequence: CDR1 SGDLS, CDR2 YYNGEE. Losses at the gene ends were 3 bases for V and 9 bases for J; bases not matched to a gene: 6. CDR3 length: 15 amino acids. This chain's CDR3 is CASSGGLAGAGEQFF. Here the CDR3 DNA reads TGTGCCAGCAGCGGCGGACTAGCGGGAGCGGGTGAGCAGTTCTTC.

The rearrangement uses TRBV2 and TRBJ1-6; D is uncertain. This CDR3 region has 15 residues. Germline CDR1 is SNHLY and CDR2 is FYNNEI. The germline V and J ends were trimmed by 4 bases and 2 bases, with 9 bases remaining between them. The chain's CDR3 is CASSGQPTYNSPLHF. The CDR3 DNA reads as TGTGCCAGCAGTGGTCAACCGACCTATAATTCACCCCTCCACTTT.

This clone came up a few times. The chain employs TRBV7-9 and TRBJ1-1; 7 bases are shared with TRBD1. The CDR3 has 12 amino acids. CDR1 SEHNR and CDR2 FQNEAQ come from the germline V gene (reference sequence). V shed 5 bases and J 7 bases; nucleotides not matched to a gene: 4. The CDR3 here is CASSPQGDEAFF. The CDR3 DNA reads as TGTGCCAGCAGCCCTCAGGGGGATGAAGCTTTCTTT.

The gene calls are TRBV15 and TRBJ1-4; D is uncertain. Trimming cost V 0 bases and J 3 bases, with 8 bases left between them. The CDR3 loop spans 15 amino acids. Germline lookup yields CDR1 LNHNV and CDR2 YYDKDF (reference sequence). CDR3 in DNA: TGTGCCACCAGCAGAGACAAGGGAGCTAATGAAAAACTGTTTTTT. Protein product: CATSRDKGANEKLFF.

This clone has more than one count but fewer than ten. The chain is built from TRBV19 and TRBJ1-2; 8 bases fit TRBD1. With 5 bases clipped from V and 3 bases from J, the junction kept 8 bases outside the gene matches. Germline CDR1 reads LNHDA; CDR2 reads SQIVND (reference sequence). CDR3 length: 15 amino acids. The CDR3 spells CASSLEPGGDYGYTF. CDR3 DNA sequence: TGTGCCAGTAGTCTCGAACCAGGGGGCGACTATGGCTACACCTTC.

This clone was observed a single time. The chain combines TRBV7-2 with TRBJ2-7; a possible D gene is TRBD1 (6 bases). CDR3 size: 16 residues. CDR1 and CDR2 from the germline V gene are SGHTA and FQGNSA. V was pared by 2 bases and J by 0 bases, with 14 bases between. The CDR3 loop reads CASSLIGTPRSYEQYF. The CDR3 DNA sequence: TGTGCCAGCAGCTTAATCGGGACACCCCGCTCCTACGAGCAGTACTTC.

This chain connects TRBV7-3 to TRBJ2-1; D unclear. Germline CDR1 is SGHTA and CDR2 is FQGTGA. CDR3 size: 19 residues. The ends were cut back, 4 bases at V and 2 bases at J, with 24 bases in the middle. The CDR3 is CASSSRGDPGGRPYNEQFF. The CDR3 DNA follows: TGTGCCAGCAGCTCCCGTGGTGACCCCGGCGGAAGACCCTACAATGAGCAGTTCTTC.

CDR3 DNA: TGCGCCAGCAGCCGATACCCCGCTGACAAGTACCAAGAGACCCAGTACTTC. Its translation: CASSRYPADKYQETQYF. The rearrangement uses TRBV4-1 and TRBJ2-5, with no clear D. The CDR3 totals 17 residues. Trimming stripped 4 bases from V and 0 bases from J, with 18 bases between. Germline-derived CDR1 and CDR2 are MGHRA and YSYEKL.

The genes are TRBV4-2 and TRBJ2-1, with TRBD2 matching 15 bases. The V segment lost 1 base and the J segment 13 bases; nucleotides outside the gene matches: 5. The CDR3 covers 15 residues. Germline values: CDR1 LGHNA, CDR2 YNFKEQ. This chain's CDR3 is CASSQVRTSGGAQFF. CDR3 nucleotide sequence: TGTGCCAGCAGCCAAGTCCGGACTAGCGGGGGGGCCCAGTTCTTC.

Judged by abundance, this clone is medium-sized. The rearrangement joins TRBV5-1 to TRBJ2-7; 9 bases fit TRBD1. The germline gives CDR1 SGHRS, CDR2 YFSETQ. Losses at the gene ends were 2 bases for V and 5 bases for J; bases not matched to a gene: 8. The CDR3 sequence is 15 residues long. The CDR3 loop reads CASSLQGAFGDEQYF. CDR3 bases: TGCGCCAGCAGCTTACAGGGGGCCTTCGGAGACGAGCAGTACTTC.

The V and J genes are TRBV5-1 and TRBJ2-3; no firm D call. V lost 4 bases and J 3 bases, leaving 12 bases between the germline ends. CDR3 length: 14 amino acids. Germline CDR1 SGHRS, CDR2 YFSETQ. CDR3 coding DNA: TGCGCCAGCAGCCAAGGGAACCCGACAGATACGCAGTATTTT. As protein: CASSQGNPTDTQYF.